These T cell receptor beta chains were read from a single sample in a study of cytomegalovirus exposure and HLA in healthy donors. Clones were sequenced by immunoSEQ multiplex PCR, and TCRdb holds only the in-frame ones, with some missing. The sample includes hundreds of thousands of clones, around 90% of them seen just once. Sequenced material: PBMCs. Source of these receptors: a woman younger than 35 in good health and CMV-seropositive. CDR3s include the opening cysteine and the closing phenylalanine or tryptophan. D genes are given only for firm matches. Clone size is stated in some rows and not others, as once, few, many or a class when expanded.

TRBV27	-	TRBD2	TRBJ2-7	TGTGCCAGCAGTCCCCACCGGGGGGTTGACGAGCAGTACTTC	CASSPHRGVDEQYF
TRBV5-1	-	TRBD1	TRBJ2-2	TGCGCCAGCAGCTATAAACAGGGGTGGTCGAACACCGGGGAGCTGTTTTTT	CASSYKQGWSNTGELFF
TRBV29-1	-	-	TRBJ1-2	TGCAGCGTCATGGAGGCAGAGGGAGGCTATGGCTACACCTTC	CSVMEAEGGYGYTF
TRBV27	once	-	TRBJ2-1	TGTGCCAGCAGTTTATCGCGCCAGGGCCATGAGCAGTTCTTC	CASSLSRQGHEQFF
TRBV29-1	-	-	TRBJ2-7	TGCAGCGTTGAAGCCGCAGGGCAAGAGCAGTACTTC	CSVEAAGQEQYF
TRBV4-1	-	TRBD1	TRBJ2-2	TGCGCCAGCAGCCAAGATCCGACAGGGGGCCCCGGGGAGCTGTTTTTT	CASSQDPTGGPGELFF
TRBV9	-	-	TRBJ2-1	TGTGCCAGCAGCGTAGGAAGCTATGAGCAGTTCTTC	CASSVGSYEQFF
TRBV5-4	-	-	TRBJ2-7	TGTGCCAGCAGCCCAACGGGCTACGAGCAGTACTTC	CASSPTGYEQYF
TRBV29-1	-	TRBD1	TRBJ1-2	TGCAGCGTTATAGGTAGCAGGGGGAGCCCCTATGGCTACACCTTC	CSVIGSRGSPYGYTF
TRBV14	-	-	TRBJ2-1	TGTGCCAGCAGCCAAGGGGCTGGTAGAACCACATACAATGAGCAGTTCTTC	CASSQGAGRTTYNEQFF